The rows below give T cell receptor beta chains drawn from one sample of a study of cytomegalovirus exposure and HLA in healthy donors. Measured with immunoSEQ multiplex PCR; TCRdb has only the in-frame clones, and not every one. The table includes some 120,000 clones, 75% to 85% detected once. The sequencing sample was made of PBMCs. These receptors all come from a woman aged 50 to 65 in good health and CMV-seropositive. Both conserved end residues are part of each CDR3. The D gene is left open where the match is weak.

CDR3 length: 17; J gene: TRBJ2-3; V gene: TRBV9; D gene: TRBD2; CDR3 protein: CASSVGATSPRTDTQYF
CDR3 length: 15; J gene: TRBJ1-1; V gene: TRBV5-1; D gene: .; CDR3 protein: CASSLGAYGNTEAFF
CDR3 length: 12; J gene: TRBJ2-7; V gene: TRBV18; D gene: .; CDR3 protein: CASSSDSYEQYF
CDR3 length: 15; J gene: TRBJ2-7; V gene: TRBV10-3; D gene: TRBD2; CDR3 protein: CAISEFGLGTYEQYF
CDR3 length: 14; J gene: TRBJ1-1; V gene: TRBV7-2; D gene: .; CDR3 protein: CASSPPGGLTKAFF
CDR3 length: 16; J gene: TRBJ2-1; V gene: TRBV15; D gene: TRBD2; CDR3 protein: CATSRGLAGEFSEQFF
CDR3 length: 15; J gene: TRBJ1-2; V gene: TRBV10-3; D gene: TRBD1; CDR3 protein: CAISESQDRVGGYTF
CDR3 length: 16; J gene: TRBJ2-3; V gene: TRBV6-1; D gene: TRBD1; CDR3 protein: CASSEIGQGAGDTQYF
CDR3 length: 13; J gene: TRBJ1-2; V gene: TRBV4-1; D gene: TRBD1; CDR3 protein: CASSQGQGYGYTF
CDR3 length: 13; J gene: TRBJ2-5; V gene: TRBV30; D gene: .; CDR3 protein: CAWSKGLQETQYF
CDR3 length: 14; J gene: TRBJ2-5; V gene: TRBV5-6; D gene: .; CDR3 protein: CASSLDSYQETQYF
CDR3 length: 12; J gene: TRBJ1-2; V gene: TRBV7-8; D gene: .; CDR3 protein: CASSFAGDGHTF
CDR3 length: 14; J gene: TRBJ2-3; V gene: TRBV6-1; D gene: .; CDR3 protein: CASSPGRFTDTQYF
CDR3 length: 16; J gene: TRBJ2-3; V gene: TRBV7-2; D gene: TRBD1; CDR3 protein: CASSALQGARTDTQYF
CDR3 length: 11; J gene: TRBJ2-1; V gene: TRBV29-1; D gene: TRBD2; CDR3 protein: CSVAGYNEQFF
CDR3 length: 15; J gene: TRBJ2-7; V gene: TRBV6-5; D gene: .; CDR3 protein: CASTLVGSITYEQYF
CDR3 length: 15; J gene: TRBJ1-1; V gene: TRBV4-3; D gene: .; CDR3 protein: CASSQVMSGNTEAFF
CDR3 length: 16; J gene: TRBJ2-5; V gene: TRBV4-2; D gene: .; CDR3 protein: CASSQDWDTAVKTQYF
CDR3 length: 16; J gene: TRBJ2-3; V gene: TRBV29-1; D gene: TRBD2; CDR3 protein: CSVGTPGGTGTDTQYF
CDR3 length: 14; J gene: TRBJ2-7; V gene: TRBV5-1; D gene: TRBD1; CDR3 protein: CASSFPGQGYEQYF
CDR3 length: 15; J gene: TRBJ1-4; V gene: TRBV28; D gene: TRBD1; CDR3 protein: CASSVQTGVVEKLFF
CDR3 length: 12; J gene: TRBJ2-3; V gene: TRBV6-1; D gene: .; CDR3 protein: CASSDWRGEWYF
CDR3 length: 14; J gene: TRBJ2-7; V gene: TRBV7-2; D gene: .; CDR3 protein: CASSLFENRGEQYF
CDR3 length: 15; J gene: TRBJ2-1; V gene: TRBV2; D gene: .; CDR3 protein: CASSRTVRLADEQFF
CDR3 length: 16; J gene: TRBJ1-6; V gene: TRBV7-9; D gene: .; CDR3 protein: CASSPLSAGSNSPLHF
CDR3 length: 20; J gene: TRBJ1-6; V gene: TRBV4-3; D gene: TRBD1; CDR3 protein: CASSQAGQGEVYSYNSPLHF
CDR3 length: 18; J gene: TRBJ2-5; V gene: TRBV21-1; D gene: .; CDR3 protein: CASSNRGGQGRSGETQYF
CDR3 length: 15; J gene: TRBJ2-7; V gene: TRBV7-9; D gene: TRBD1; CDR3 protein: CASSSRDRATYEQYF
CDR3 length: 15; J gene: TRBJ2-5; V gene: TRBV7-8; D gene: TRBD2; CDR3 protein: CASSPMGLAAGTQYF
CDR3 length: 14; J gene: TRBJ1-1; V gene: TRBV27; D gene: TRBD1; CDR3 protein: CASSQQGGNTEAFF
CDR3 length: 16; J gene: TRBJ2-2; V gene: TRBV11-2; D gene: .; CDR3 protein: CASSWKRAGDTGELFF
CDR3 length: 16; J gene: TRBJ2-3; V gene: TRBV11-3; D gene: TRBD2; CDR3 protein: CASSLSKRGATDTQYF
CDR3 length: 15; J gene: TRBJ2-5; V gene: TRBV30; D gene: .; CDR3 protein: CAWSVGGSGSETQYF
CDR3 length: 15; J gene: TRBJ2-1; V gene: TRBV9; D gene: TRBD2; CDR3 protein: CASSPSSGRINEQFF
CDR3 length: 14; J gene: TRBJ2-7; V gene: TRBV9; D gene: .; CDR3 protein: CASSVGSASYEQYF
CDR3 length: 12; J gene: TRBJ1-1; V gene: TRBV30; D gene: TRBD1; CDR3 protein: CAWSVGGPEAFF
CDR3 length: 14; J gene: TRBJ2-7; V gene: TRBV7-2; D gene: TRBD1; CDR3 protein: CASSVTGGLYEQYF
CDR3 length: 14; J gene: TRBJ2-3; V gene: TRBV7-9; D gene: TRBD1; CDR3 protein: CASSWDRETDTQYF
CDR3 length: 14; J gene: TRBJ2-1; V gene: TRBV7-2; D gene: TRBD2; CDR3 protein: CASSFWTSEREQFF
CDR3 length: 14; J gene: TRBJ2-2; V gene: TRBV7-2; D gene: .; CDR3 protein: CASSPTRDTGELFF
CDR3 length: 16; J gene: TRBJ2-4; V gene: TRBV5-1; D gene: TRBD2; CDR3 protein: CASSLGLGYGKNIQYF
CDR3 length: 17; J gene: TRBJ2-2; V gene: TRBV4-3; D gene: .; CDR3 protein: CASSQDFAVGVAGELFF
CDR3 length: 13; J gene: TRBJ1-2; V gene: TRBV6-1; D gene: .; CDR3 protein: CASRSMQVYGYTF
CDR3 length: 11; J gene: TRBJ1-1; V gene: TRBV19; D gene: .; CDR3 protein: CASLRNTEAFF
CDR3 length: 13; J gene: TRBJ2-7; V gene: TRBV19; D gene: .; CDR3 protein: CASSIAGFHEQYF
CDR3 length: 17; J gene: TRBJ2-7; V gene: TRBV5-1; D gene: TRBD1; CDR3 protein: CASSSAEDRGSFYEQYF
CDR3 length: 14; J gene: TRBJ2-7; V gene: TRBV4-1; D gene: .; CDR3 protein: CASSHPGAGYEQYF
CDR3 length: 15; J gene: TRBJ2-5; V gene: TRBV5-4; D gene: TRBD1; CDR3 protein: CASSLGTGGQETQYF
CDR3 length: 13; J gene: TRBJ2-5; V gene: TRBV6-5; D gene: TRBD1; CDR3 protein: CASSTGVRETQYF
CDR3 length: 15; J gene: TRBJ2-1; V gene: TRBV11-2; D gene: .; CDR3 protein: CASSLDPQGYNEQFF
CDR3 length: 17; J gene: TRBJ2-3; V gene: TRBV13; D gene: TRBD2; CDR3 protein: CASSLGGRAATTDTQYF
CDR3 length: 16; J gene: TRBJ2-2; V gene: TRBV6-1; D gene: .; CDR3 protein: CASSEISGDYTGELFF
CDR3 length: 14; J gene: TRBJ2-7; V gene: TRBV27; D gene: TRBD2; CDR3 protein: CASSLAGGQGEQYF
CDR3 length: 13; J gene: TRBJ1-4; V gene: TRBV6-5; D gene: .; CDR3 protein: CASSEEANEKLFF
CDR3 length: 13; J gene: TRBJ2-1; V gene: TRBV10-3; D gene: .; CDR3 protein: CAIRGGSYNEQFF
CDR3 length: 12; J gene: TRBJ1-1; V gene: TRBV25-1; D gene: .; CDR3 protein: CASSVTGGQAFF
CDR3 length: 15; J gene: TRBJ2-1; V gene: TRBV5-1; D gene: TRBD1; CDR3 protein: CASSLSGQGYNEQLF
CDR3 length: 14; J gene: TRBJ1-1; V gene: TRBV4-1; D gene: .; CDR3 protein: CASSQVDRNTEAFF
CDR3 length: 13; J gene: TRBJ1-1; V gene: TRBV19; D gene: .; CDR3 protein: CASSNGVRTEAFF
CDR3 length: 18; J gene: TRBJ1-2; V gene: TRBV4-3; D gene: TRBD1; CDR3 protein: CASSQAPGQEGTNYGYTF